Listed below are T cell receptor beta chains from one sample, sequenced in a study of regulatory T cells in long-lasting Graves disease. Using its own MiXCR run on the multiplex PCR reads, TCRdb lists one record per CDR3 protein. The table lists about 420,000 distinct CDR3 sequences, about a sixth of them singletons. These records were also assigned to another study, of T cells in Graves' hyperthyroidism and ophthalmopathy.

The sample was peripheral blood mononuclear cells (PBMCs), taken at new diagnosis, from a patient treated with antithyroid drugs. All receptors come from a woman between 18 and 30 years old with Graves disease. CDR3s include the opening cysteine and the closing phenylalanine or tryptophan. The D gene is left open where the match is weak. The size field is filled for only some rows; it gives once, few, many or a size class.

D: TRBD2
V: TRBV29-1
J: TRBJ2-1
size: many
CDR3: CSVSGGRASEQFF
DNA: TGCAGCGTTAGCGGCGGGAGGGCCAGTGAGCAGTTCTTC

D: -
V: TRBV6-2/TRBV6-3
J: TRBJ2-3
size: many
CDR3: CASSHQDMMNTQYF
DNA: TGTGCCAGCAGTCACCAGGACATGATGAATACGCAGTATTTT

D: TRBD1
V: TRBV5-1
J: TRBJ1-1
size: many
CDR3: CASSPNTGGTEAFF
DNA: TGCGCCAGCAGCCCCAATACAGGGGGAACTGAAGCTTTCTTT

D: TRBD2
V: TRBV28
J: TRBJ2-1
size: many
CDR3: CASSLGGRRYNEQFF
DNA: TGTGCCAGCAGTTTGGGGGGGAGGAGATACAATGAGCAGTTCTTC

D: TRBD1
V: TRBV12-3/TRBV12-4
J: TRBJ2-5
size: many
CDR3: CAIGTGGGLVTQYF
DNA: TGTGCTATCGGGACAGGGGGCGGTTTGGTGACCCAGTACTTC

D: -
V: TRBV28
J: TRBJ2-5
size: few
CDR3: CASSLRGGAETQYF
DNA: TGTGCCAGCAGCCTAAGGGGGGGCGCTGAGACCCAGTACTTC

D: TRBD1
V: TRBV20-1
J: TRBJ2-5
size: few
CDR3: CSAREGQGTGTQYF
DNA: TGCAGTGCTAGAGAGGGACAGGGCACGGGGACCCAGTACTTC

D: -
V: TRBV2
J: TRBJ2-7
size: many
CDR3: CASRPNSYEQYF
DNA: TGTGCCAGCCGGCCGAACTCCTACGAGCAGTACTTC

D: -
V: TRBV2
J: TRBJ2-2
size: few
CDR3: CASSEAELNTGELFF
DNA: TGTGCCAGCAGTGAAGCGGAATTGAACACCGGGGAGCTGTTTTTT

D: -
V: TRBV7-8
J: TRBJ2-7
size: many
CDR3: CASSSVGNEQYF
DNA: TGTGCCAGCAGCTCCGTAGGTAACGAGCAGTACTTC

D: TRBD2
V: TRBV28
J: TRBJ2-1
size: many
CDR3: CASINGRAGDEQFF
DNA: TGTGCCAGCATTAACGGGAGGGCCGGGGATGAGCAGTTCTTC

D: TRBD2
V: TRBV9
J: TRBJ2-1
size: few
CDR3: CASSVSGRALNEQFF
DNA: TGTGCCAGCAGCGTTAGCGGGAGGGCCTTAAATGAGCAGTTCTTC

D: TRBD2
V: TRBV27
J: TRBJ2-7
size: -
CDR3: CASSLEASGHYEQYF
DNA: TGTGCCAGCAGTTTAGAGGCTAGCGGGCACTACGAGCAGTACTTC

D: TRBD2
V: TRBV4-1
J: TRBJ2-1
size: many
CDR3: CASSQDPAGGAMEQFF
DNA: TGCGCCAGCAGCCAAGACCCTGCGGGGGGGGCAATGGAGCAGTTCTTC

D: -
V: TRBV4-1
J: TRBJ2-5
size: few
CDR3: CASSQDSRVETQYF
DNA: TGCGCCAGCAGCCAAGACAGCAGGGTAGAGACCCAGTACTTC

D: -
V: TRBV30
J: TRBJ2-4
size: many
CDR3: CAWSGGGIKNIQYF
DNA: TGTGCCTGGAGTGGAGGGGGGATCAAAAACATTCAGTACTTC

D: TRBD2
V: TRBV12-3/TRBV12-4
J: TRBJ2-7
size: many
CDR3: CASSPGLAGVGEQYF
DNA: TGTGCCAGCAGCCCGGGACTAGCGGGAGTGGGAGAGCAGTACTTC

D: TRBD2
V: TRBV29-1
J: TRBJ2-1
size: -
CDR3: CSVILAGGPYNEQFF
DNA: TGCAGCGTTATCCTAGCGGGAGGGCCCTACAATGAGCAGTTCTTC

D: -
V: TRBV24-1
J: TRBJ2-7
size: few
CDR3: CATSDRYEQYF
DNA: TGTGCCACCAGTGATAGGTACGAGCAGTACTTC

D: TRBD1
V: TRBV2
J: TRBJ1-1
size: -
CDR3: CASSGTRGVGAEAFF
DNA: TGTGCCAGCAGTGGGACCAGGGGGGTGGGGGCTGAAGCTTTCTTT

D: -
V: TRBV30
J: TRBJ2-5
size: few
CDR3: CAWTNLPTPGETQYF
DNA: TGTGCCTGGACCAACCTCCCGACCCCGGGTGAGACCCAGTACTTC

D: -
V: TRBV4-3
J: TRBJ2-5
size: -
CDR3: CASSQGAWGSSYNEQYF
DNA: TGCGCCAGCAGCCAAGGGGCTTGGGGGAGCTCCTACAATGAGCAGTACTTC

D: TRBD1
V: TRBV29-1
J: TRBJ1-2
size: few
CDR3: CSVDRRPGTGLSYGYTF
DNA: TGCAGCGTTGACAGGAGGCCCGGGACAGGGTTATCCTATGGCTACACCTTC

D: TRBD1
V: TRBV2
J: TRBJ2-7
size: many
CDR3: CASRTGTGYYEQYF
DNA: TGTGCCAGCAGGACCGGGACAGGGTACTACGAGCAGTACTTC

D: -
V: TRBV6-2/TRBV6-3
J: TRBJ2-1
size: many
CDR3: CASSYAKTGNNEQFF
DNA: TGTGCCAGCAGTTACGCTAAAACAGGAAACAATGAGCAGTTCTTC

D: -
V: TRBV7-8
J: TRBJ1-2
size: few
CDR3: CASSPGRMGYTF
DNA: TGTGCCAGCAGCCCTGGCCGGATGGGCTACACCTTC

D: TRBD2
V: TRBV6-2/TRBV6-3
J: TRBJ2-7
size: few
CDR3: CASSYGTSGPYEQYF
DNA: TGTGCCAGCAGTTACGGGACTAGCGGACCCTACGAGCAGTACTTC

D: -
V: TRBV6-4
J: TRBJ2-7
size: -
CDR3: CASSAGRGALSYEQYF
DNA: TGTGCCAGCAGTGCCGGCCGGGGGGCGCTTTCCTACGAGCAGTACTTC

D: TRBD1
V: TRBV19
J: TRBJ1-5
size: -
CDR3: CASVDKDRGLGQPQHF
DNA: TGTGCCAGTGTCGACAAGGACAGGGGGCTGGGACAGCCCCAGCATTTT

D: -
V: TRBV4-2
J: TRBJ1-4
size: -
CDR3: CASSQATGSGEKLFF
DNA: TGTGCCAGCAGCCAAGCAACAGGGAGTGGAGAAAAACTGTTTTTT

D: -
V: TRBV12-5
J: TRBJ2-3
size: many
CDR3: CASGLVPDTQYF
DNA: TGTGCTAGTGGTTTGGTACCTGATACGCAGTATTTT

D: -
V: TRBV7-2
J: TRBJ2-7
size: many
CDR3: CASSLASQSYEQYF
DNA: TGTGCCAGCAGCTTAGCCTCACAGTCCTACGAGCAGTACTTC

D: -
V: TRBV28
J: TRBJ2-7
size: many
CDR3: CASSLLNLYEQYF
DNA: TGTGCCAGCAGTTTATTGAACTTATACGAGCAGTACTTC

D: TRBD1
V: TRBV5-8
J: TRBJ2-1
size: few
CDR3: CASSRQGRQFF
DNA: TGTGCCAGCAGCCGACAGGGGAGGCAGTTCTTC

D: -
V: TRBV29-1
J: TRBJ2-5
size: -
CDR3: CSVEGWLQETQYF
DNA: TGCAGCGTTGAAGGTTGGCTTCAAGAGACCCAGTACTTC

D: TRBD2
V: TRBV19
J: TRBJ2-3
size: -
CDR3: CASSILGTSGSTGGADTQYF
DNA: TGTGCCAGTAGTATCCTGGGGACTAGCGGAAGTACTGGTGGAGCAGATACGCAGTATTTT

D: TRBD2
V: TRBV2
J: TRBJ2-2
size: many
CDR3: CASSEGAGAGELFF
DNA: TGTGCCAGCAGTGAAGGAGCGGGAGCCGGGGAGCTGTTTTTT

D: -
V: TRBV11-2
J: TRBJ1-5
size: -
CDR3: CASSSSRGHKKRGQPQHF
DNA: TGTGCCAGCAGCTCCTCAAGAGGACACAAAAAACGTGGTCAGCCCCAGCATTTT

D: -
V: TRBV12-3/TRBV12-4
J: TRBJ1-1
size: few
CDR3: CASILLRGENTEAFF
DNA: TGTGCCAGCATCCTCCTCCGGGGCGAAAACACTGAAGCTTTCTTT

D: -
V: TRBV29-1
J: TRBJ2-7
size: many
CDR3: CSVVDNSWGQYF
DNA: TGCAGCGTTGTGGACAATTCTTGGGGGCAGTACTTC

D: -
V: TRBV28
J: TRBJ2-7
size: many
CDR3: CASRLRTAPYEQYF
DNA: TGTGCCAGCAGACTTCGGACGGCTCCCTACGAGCAGTACTTC

D: -
V: TRBV6-5
J: TRBJ2-7
size: many
CDR3: CASSYFSPNYEQYF
DNA: TGTGCCAGCAGTTACTTCAGCCCGAACTACGAGCAGTACTTC

D: TRBD2
V: TRBV29-1
J: TRBJ2-3
size: -
CDR3: CSVDWTSGRTDTQYF
DNA: TGCAGCGTTGACTGGACTAGCGGGAGAACAGATACGCAGTATTTT

D: TRBD2
V: TRBV20-1
J: TRBJ2-3
size: many
CDR3: CSARGASGSPDTQYF
DNA: TGCAGTGCTAGAGGAGCTAGCGGGAGTCCAGATACGCAGTATTTT

D: -
V: TRBV10-3
J: TRBJ2-7
size: many
CDR3: CAISEVGQIYEQYF
DNA: TGTGCCATCAGTGAGGTAGGACAGATCTACGAGCAGTACTTC

D: TRBD2
V: TRBV6-1
J: TRBJ2-1
size: many
CDR3: CASSEEAGGYNEQFF
DNA: TGTGCCAGCAGTGAAGAGGCGGGAGGGTACAATGAGCAGTTCTTC

D: -
V: TRBV6-1
J: TRBJ2-1
size: -
CDR3: CATHNAGRQFF
DNA: TGTGCCACCCACAACGCGGGGAGGCAGTTCTTC

D: -
V: TRBV7-9
J: TRBJ1-5
size: -
CDR3: CASSLVGDTQHF
DNA: TGTGCCAGCAGCTTAGTAGGAGATACGCAGCATTTT

D: -
V: TRBV19
J: TRBJ1-1
size: -
CDR3: CASSAHRENTEAFF
DNA: TGTGCCAGTAGCGCCCACAGGGAGAACACTGAAGCTTTCTTT

D: -
V: TRBV13
J: TRBJ2-7
size: many
CDR3: CASSLEDRSYEQYF
DNA: TGTGCCAGCAGCTTAGAGGACAGATCCTACGAGCAGTACTTC

D: -
V: TRBV18
J: TRBJ1-6
size: few
CDR3: CASSPGTENNSPLHF
DNA: TGTGCCAGCTCACCTGGGACGGAGAATAATTCACCCCTCCACTTT

D: -
V: TRBV9
J: TRBJ2-7
size: many
CDR3: CASSTNPNRESYEQYF
DNA: TGTGCCAGCAGCACTAACCCAAACAGGGAATCCTACGAGCAGTACTTC

D: -
V: TRBV28
J: TRBJ2-7
size: many
CDR3: CASSFTGVVTYEQYF
DNA: TGTGCCAGCAGTTTTACGGGAGTAGTCACCTACGAGCAGTACTTC

D: TRBD1
V: TRBV28
J: TRBJ2-1
size: many
CDR3: CASRGTGGLYNEQFF
DNA: TGTGCCAGCAGAGGGACAGGGGGGCTCTACAATGAGCAGTTCTTC

D: -
V: TRBV20-1
J: TRBJ1-6
size: -
CDR3: CSARDIVVGRSGNSPLHF
DNA: TGCAGTGCTAGAGATATCGTGGTGGGCCGGTCGGGGAATTCACCCCTCCACTTT

D: -
V: TRBV6-1
J: TRBJ2-3
size: -
CDR3: CASRDGGSVDTQYF
DNA: TGTGCCAGCAGAGACGGGGGTTCGGTAGATACGCAGTATTTT

D: TRBD2
V: TRBV6-2/TRBV6-3
J: TRBJ2-1
size: many
CDR3: CASSEVRLAGNNEQFF
DNA: TGTGCCAGCAGTGAAGTTAGGCTAGCGGGAAACAATGAGCAGTTCTTC

D: TRBD1
V: TRBV5-1
J: TRBJ2-1
size: many
CDR3: CASSVETGGYNEQFF
DNA: TGCGCCAGCAGCGTGGAGACAGGGGGCTACAATGAGCAGTTCTTC

D: -
V: TRBV28
J: TRBJ2-5
size: many
CDR3: CASTQLGAGDGETQYF
DNA: TGTGCCAGCACTCAACTTGGGGCGGGCGACGGTGAGACCCAGTACTTC